This T cell receptor (beta chain) was documented in a study of shared clonotypes between healthy human individuals. A remark on this clone: What it recognizes is unknown.

Study observations and caveats: Naive CD4 clonotype sharing across a handful of donors was around 5%. Represented diversity (both genetic and exposure-history) was limited by the small number of donors. On the whole, naive subsets had larger estimated richness than memory subsets had.

The naive CD8 fraction comprised CD45RO-negative cells positively selected for CCR7 and excluded terminally differentiated effector memory CD45RA+ cells. Nashville, Tennessee was home to all donors, each a Caucasian adult. TCRdb keeps only in-frame clones here, not all; method: immunoSEQ multiplex PCR. The repertoire holds 2 million or so clones, with about 95% as singletons. Material for sequencing was naive CD8+ T cells sorted from blood. This TCR was recovered from a young man in good health.

The CDR3 reads CASSLGGPGDSPLHF. DNA for the CDR3: TGTGCCAGCAGTTTAGGGGGGCCGGGGGATTCACCCCTCCACTTT. The V and J genes are TRBV27 and TRBJ1-6; TRBD1 is a possible D gene (6 bases). This CDR3 region has 15 residues. CDR1 and CDR2 (germline): MNHEY, SMNVEV (reference sequence). Trimming left V 2 bases short and J 8 bases short, with 13 bases between.